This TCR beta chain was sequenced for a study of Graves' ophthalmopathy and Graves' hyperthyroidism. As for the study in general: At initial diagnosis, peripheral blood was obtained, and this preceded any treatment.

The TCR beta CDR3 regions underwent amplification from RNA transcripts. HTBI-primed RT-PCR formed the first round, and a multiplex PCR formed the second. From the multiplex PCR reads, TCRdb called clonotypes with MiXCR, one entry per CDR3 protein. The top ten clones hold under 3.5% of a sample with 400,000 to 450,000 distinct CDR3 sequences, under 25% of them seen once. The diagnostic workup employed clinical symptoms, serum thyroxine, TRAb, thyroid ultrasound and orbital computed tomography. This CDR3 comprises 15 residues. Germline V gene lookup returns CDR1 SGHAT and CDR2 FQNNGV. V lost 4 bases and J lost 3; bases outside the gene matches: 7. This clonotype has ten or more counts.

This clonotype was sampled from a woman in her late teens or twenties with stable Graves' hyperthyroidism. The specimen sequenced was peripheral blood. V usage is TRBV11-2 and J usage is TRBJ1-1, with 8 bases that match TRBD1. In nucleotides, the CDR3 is TGTGCCAGCAGCTCATGGACAGGGAGGGACACTGAAGCTTTCTTT. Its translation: CASSSWTGRDTEAFF.